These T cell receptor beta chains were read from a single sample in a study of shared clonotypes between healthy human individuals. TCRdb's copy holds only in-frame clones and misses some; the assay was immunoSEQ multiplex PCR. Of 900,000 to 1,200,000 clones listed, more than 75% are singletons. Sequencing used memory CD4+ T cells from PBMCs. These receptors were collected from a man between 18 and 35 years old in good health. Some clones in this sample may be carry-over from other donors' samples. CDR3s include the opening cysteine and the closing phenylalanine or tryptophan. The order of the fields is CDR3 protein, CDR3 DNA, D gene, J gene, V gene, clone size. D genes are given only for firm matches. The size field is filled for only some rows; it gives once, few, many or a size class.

cdr3_aa: CASSRGQGDYGYTF
cdr3_nt: TGTGCCAGCAGCCGGGGACAGGGGGACTATGGCTACACCTTC
d_call: TRBD1
j_call: TRBJ1-2
v_call: TRBV11-2
clone_size: .

cdr3_aa: CASSFLSGPYEQYF
cdr3_nt: TGTGCCAGCAGTTTTCTGTCCGGGCCCTACGAGCAGTACTTC
d_call: .
j_call: TRBJ2-7
v_call: TRBV27
clone_size: once

cdr3_aa: CAWIWPGNTEAFF
cdr3_nt: TGTGCCTGGATTTGGCCAGGGAACACTGAAGCTTTCTTT
d_call: .
j_call: TRBJ1-1
v_call: TRBV30
clone_size: few

cdr3_aa: CASSPRTSGTGELFF
cdr3_nt: TGTGCCAGCAGCCCGCGGACTAGCGGGACCGGGGAGCTGTTTTTT
d_call: TRBD2
j_call: TRBJ2-2
v_call: TRBV9
clone_size: .

cdr3_aa: CASSPQAQETQYF
cdr3_nt: TGTGCCAGCTCACCACAGGCCCAAGAGACCCAGTACTTC
d_call: .
j_call: TRBJ2-5
v_call: TRBV18
clone_size: .

cdr3_aa: CASSSRGTDEQFF
cdr3_nt: TGTGCCAGCAGCTCCCGGGGGACGGATGAGCAGTTCTTC
d_call: .
j_call: TRBJ2-1
v_call: TRBV5-4
clone_size: .

cdr3_aa: CASSQSRSNQPQHF
cdr3_nt: TGCGCCAGCAGTCAATCGAGGAGCAATCAGCCCCAGCATTTT
d_call: .
j_call: TRBJ1-5
v_call: TRBV23-1
clone_size: few

cdr3_aa: CASRGLAAYNEQFF
cdr3_nt: TGTGCCAGCCGGGGACTAGCGGCCTACAATGAGCAGTTCTTC
d_call: TRBD2
j_call: TRBJ2-1
v_call: TRBV28
clone_size: .

cdr3_aa: CSVAGQGKNTEAFF
cdr3_nt: TGCAGCGTTGCTGGACAGGGGAAGAACACTGAAGCTTTCTTT
d_call: TRBD1
j_call: TRBJ1-1
v_call: TRBV29-1
clone_size: .

cdr3_aa: CASSQPGQGFHEQYF
cdr3_nt: TGCGCCAGCAGCCAGCCGGGACAGGGGTTCCACGAGCAGTACTTC
d_call: TRBD1
j_call: TRBJ2-7
v_call: TRBV4-1
clone_size: once

cdr3_aa: CASSTTGETQYF
cdr3_nt: TGTGCCAGCTCAACAACGGGGGAGACCCAGTACTTC
d_call: .
j_call: TRBJ2-5
v_call: TRBV18
clone_size: .

cdr3_aa: CASSIGSASGGYTF
cdr3_nt: TGTGCCAGCAGCATAGGTTCGGCTTCGGGTGGCTACACCTTC
d_call: .
j_call: TRBJ1-2
v_call: TRBV9
clone_size: .

cdr3_aa: CASSGPPIGQGARYEQYF
cdr3_nt: TGTGCCAGCAGTGGACCGCCGATTGGTCAGGGGGCTAGGTACGAGCAGTACTTC
d_call: TRBD1
j_call: TRBJ2-7
v_call: TRBV6-4
clone_size: few

cdr3_aa: CASKSRRDSYEQYF
cdr3_nt: TGTGCCAGCAAGTCGAGGAGGGATTCCTACGAGCAGTACTTC
d_call: .
j_call: TRBJ2-7
v_call: TRBV27
clone_size: few

cdr3_aa: CAWSVLILTDTQYF
cdr3_nt: TGTGCCTGGAGTGTATTAATACTCACAGATACGCAGTATTTT
d_call: .
j_call: TRBJ2-3
v_call: TRBV30
clone_size: .

cdr3_aa: CASSQEGIGTVRGSYNEQFF
cdr3_nt: TGCGCCAGCAGCCAAGAGGGGATCGGGACTGTTAGAGGGTCCTACAATGAGCAGTTCTTC
d_call: .
j_call: TRBJ2-1
v_call: TRBV4-3
clone_size: .

cdr3_aa: CASSLFSNQPQHF
cdr3_nt: TGTGCCAGCAGTTTATTCAGCAATCAGCCCCAGCATTTT
d_call: .
j_call: TRBJ1-5
v_call: TRBV27
clone_size: .

cdr3_aa: CASSPPWVSNNEQFF
cdr3_nt: TGTGCCAGCAGCCCTCCTTGGGTAAGCAACAATGAGCAGTTCTTC
d_call: .
j_call: TRBJ2-1
v_call: TRBV5-5
clone_size: .

cdr3_aa: CASSLEVASGMWTQYF
cdr3_nt: TGTGCCAGCAGTTTGGAAGTGGCTAGCGGGATGTGGACCCAGTACTTC
d_call: TRBD2
j_call: TRBJ2-5
v_call: TRBV28
clone_size: few

cdr3_aa: CASSLGLAVTDTQYF
cdr3_nt: TGCGCCAGCAGCTTAGGACTAGCGGTCACAGATACGCAGTATTTT
d_call: TRBD2
j_call: TRBJ2-3
v_call: TRBV5-1
clone_size: .

cdr3_aa: CASSPTGGQRNIQYF
cdr3_nt: TGTGCCAGCAGCCCGACCGGGGGACAGAGAAACATTCAGTACTTC
d_call: .
j_call: TRBJ2-4
v_call: TRBV11-2
clone_size: .

cdr3_aa: CASSREGTIYEQYF
cdr3_nt: TGTGCCAGCAGCCGGGAGGGGACGATCTACGAGCAGTACTTC
d_call: TRBD2
j_call: TRBJ2-7
v_call: TRBV4-2
clone_size: .

cdr3_aa: CASSPAGPHNQPQHF
cdr3_nt: TGTGCCAGCAGCCCCGCCGGTCCTCACAATCAGCCCCAGCATTTT
d_call: .
j_call: TRBJ1-5
v_call: TRBV2
clone_size: .

cdr3_aa: CASRGTYEQYF
cdr3_nt: TGTGCCAGCAGGGGAACCTACGAGCAGTACTTC
d_call: .
j_call: TRBJ2-7
v_call: TRBV6-5
clone_size: .

cdr3_aa: CASSLSRNTDTQYF
cdr3_nt: TGTGCCAGCAGCTTAAGCAGAAACACAGATACGCAGTATTTT
d_call: .
j_call: TRBJ2-3
v_call: TRBV11-3
clone_size: few

cdr3_aa: CASSEMRGGNEKLFF
cdr3_nt: TGTGCCAGCAGTGAAATGAGAGGGGGCAATGAAAAACTGTTTTTT
d_call: TRBD1
j_call: TRBJ1-4
v_call: TRBV2
clone_size: .

cdr3_aa: CASSLRGIQETQYF
cdr3_nt: TGTGCCAGCAGCCTTCGGGGGATTCAAGAGACCCAGTACTTC
d_call: .
j_call: TRBJ2-5
v_call: TRBV7-9
clone_size: .

cdr3_aa: CASSSRDRVQETQYF
cdr3_nt: TGTGCCAGCAGCAGCCGGGACAGGGTTCAAGAGACCCAGTACTTC
d_call: TRBD1
j_call: TRBJ2-5
v_call: TRBV2
clone_size: .

cdr3_aa: CASSILGGPDTGELFF
cdr3_nt: TGTGCCAGTAGTATATTGGGGGGCCCGGACACCGGGGAGCTGTTTTTT
d_call: .
j_call: TRBJ2-2
v_call: TRBV19
clone_size: .

cdr3_aa: CASSFPSAGAVLGYEQYF
cdr3_nt: TGTGCCAGCAGCTTCCCGAGTGCAGGGGCAGTTCTCGGCTACGAGCAGTACTTC
d_call: .
j_call: TRBJ2-7
v_call: TRBV7-8
clone_size: .

cdr3_aa: CASSLDVSYSYNEQFF
cdr3_nt: TGCGCCAGCAGCTTGGATGTGAGTTACTCCTACAATGAGCAGTTCTTC
d_call: .
j_call: TRBJ2-1
v_call: TRBV5-1
clone_size: .

cdr3_aa: CASSLDRGGRTEAFF
cdr3_nt: TGCGCCAGCAGCCTCGACAGGGGGGGTCGCACTGAAGCTTTCTTT
d_call: TRBD1
j_call: TRBJ1-1
v_call: TRBV4-1
clone_size: .

cdr3_aa: CASSEAVGTGARQPQHF
cdr3_nt: TGTGCCAGCAGTGAAGCGGTAGGGACAGGGGCCCGGCAGCCCCAGCATTTT
d_call: TRBD1
j_call: TRBJ1-5
v_call: TRBV2
clone_size: once

cdr3_aa: CASSSSAQETQYF
cdr3_nt: TGTGCCAGCAGCTCGTCAGCACAAGAGACCCAGTACTTC
d_call: .
j_call: TRBJ2-5
v_call: TRBV11-3
clone_size: .

cdr3_aa: CASSQDSTTISGNTIYF
cdr3_nt: TGTGCCAGCAGCCAAGACAGTACCACGATCTCTGGAAACACCATATATTTT
d_call: .
j_call: TRBJ1-3
v_call: TRBV5-4
clone_size: .

cdr3_aa: CASSLVAGGRGETQYF
cdr3_nt: TGTGCCAGCAGCTTAGTAGCGGGAGGTCGGGGGGAGACCCAGTACTTC
d_call: TRBD2
j_call: TRBJ2-5
v_call: TRBV13
clone_size: .

cdr3_aa: CASSFRRETLYEQYF
cdr3_nt: TGTGCCAGCAGCTTCCGCCGGGAGACTCTTTACGAGCAGTACTTC
d_call: .
j_call: TRBJ2-7
v_call: TRBV7-8
clone_size: .

cdr3_aa: CASSRAGSTYEQYF
cdr3_nt: TGCGCCAGCAGCCGAGCGGGTAGCACCTACGAGCAGTACTTC
d_call: .
j_call: TRBJ2-7
v_call: TRBV5-1
clone_size: .

cdr3_aa: CASSKVGGGYNQPQHF
cdr3_nt: TGTGCCAGCAGCAAAGTTGGAGGGGGCTACAATCAGCCCCAGCATTTT
d_call: TRBD1
j_call: TRBJ1-5
v_call: TRBV7-9
clone_size: .

cdr3_aa: CASSRSGYYGYTF
cdr3_nt: TGTGCCAGCAGCAGATCAGGATACTATGGCTACACCTTC
d_call: .
j_call: TRBJ1-2
v_call: TRBV9
clone_size: .

cdr3_aa: CSVEIGETQYF
cdr3_nt: TGCAGTGTTGAGATCGGGGAGACCCAGTACTTC
d_call: .
j_call: TRBJ2-5
v_call: TRBV20-1
clone_size: once

cdr3_aa: CASSEQGIANTGELFF
cdr3_nt: TGTGCCAGCAGTGAACAGGGGATAGCGAACACCGGGGAGCTGTTTTTT
d_call: .
j_call: TRBJ2-2
v_call: TRBV2
clone_size: .

cdr3_aa: CASSVVGTSVYNEQFF
cdr3_nt: TGTGCCAGCAGCGTAGTGGGGACTAGCGTCTACAATGAGCAGTTCTTC
d_call: TRBD2
j_call: TRBJ2-1
v_call: TRBV9
clone_size: .

cdr3_aa: CASSLAGPYNEQFF
cdr3_nt: TGTGCCAGCAGCCTAGCGGGACCGTACAATGAGCAGTTCTTC
d_call: TRBD2
j_call: TRBJ2-1
v_call: TRBV7-3
clone_size: .

cdr3_aa: CASSRQGITSEQYF
cdr3_nt: TGTGCCAGCAGCCGACAGGGGATAACTTCCGAGCAGTACTTC
d_call: TRBD1
j_call: TRBJ2-7
v_call: TRBV7-3
clone_size: many

cdr3_aa: CASSFYMDTQYF
cdr3_nt: TGTGCCAGCAGTTTCTACATGGATACGCAGTATTTT
d_call: .
j_call: TRBJ2-3
v_call: TRBV6-6
clone_size: .

cdr3_aa: CASSPSADTQYF
cdr3_nt: TGTGCCAGCAGCCCCAGCGCAGATACGCAGTATTTT
d_call: .
j_call: TRBJ2-3
v_call: TRBV28
clone_size: .

cdr3_aa: CASSEAGPRDF
cdr3_nt: TGCGCCAGCAGTGAGGCGGGCCCGAGGGATTTT
d_call: .
j_call: TRBJ1-5
v_call: TRBV10-1
clone_size: .

cdr3_aa: CASSMSGGYGYTF
cdr3_nt: TGTGCCAGTAGTATGAGTGGGGGCTATGGCTACACCTTC
d_call: .
j_call: TRBJ1-2
v_call: TRBV19
clone_size: .

cdr3_aa: CASSLLAGGVEKLFF
cdr3_nt: TGTGCCAGCAGCTTGCTGGCAGGGGGGGTTGAAAAACTGTTTTTT
d_call: TRBD1
j_call: TRBJ1-4
v_call: TRBV5-6
clone_size: .

cdr3_aa: CASSEGHLFGQPQHF
cdr3_nt: TGTGCCAGCTCAGAGGGACACCTCTTCGGGCAGCCCCAGCATTTT
d_call: .
j_call: TRBJ1-5
v_call: TRBV18
clone_size: .

cdr3_aa: CASSTGGHNTGELFF
cdr3_nt: TGTGCCAGCAGCACAGGGGGACATAACACCGGGGAGCTGTTTTTT
d_call: TRBD1
j_call: TRBJ2-2
v_call: TRBV28
clone_size: .

cdr3_aa: CASSIRPGEKLFF
cdr3_nt: TGTGCCAGTAGTATTCGGCCAGGGGAAAAACTGTTTTTT
d_call: .
j_call: TRBJ1-4
v_call: TRBV19
clone_size: .

cdr3_aa: CASSLRTPGFRRDTEAFF
cdr3_nt: TGTGCCAGCAGTTTACGAACCCCAGGGTTTAGGAGGGACACTGAAGCTTTCTTT
d_call: .
j_call: TRBJ1-1
v_call: TRBV27
clone_size: .

cdr3_aa: CAISEWTGGTGELFF
cdr3_nt: TGTGCCATCAGTGAATGGACAGGGGGGACCGGGGAGCTGTTTTTT
d_call: TRBD1
j_call: TRBJ2-2
v_call: TRBV10-3
clone_size: .

cdr3_aa: CASSQSGFRESPLHF
cdr3_nt: TGCGCCAGCAGCCAAAGCGGTTTTCGGGAGTCACCCCTCCACTTT
d_call: .
j_call: TRBJ1-6
v_call: TRBV4-1
clone_size: few

cdr3_aa: CASKAGTSGGSYNEQFF
cdr3_nt: TGTGCCAGCAAAGCGGGGACTAGCGGGGGCTCCTACAATGAGCAGTTCTTC
d_call: TRBD2
j_call: TRBJ2-1
v_call: TRBV28
clone_size: .

cdr3_aa: CASSLVSGNTEAFF
cdr3_nt: TGCGCCAGCAGCTTGGTGTCAGGGAACACTGAAGCTTTCTTT
d_call: .
j_call: TRBJ1-1
v_call: TRBV5-1
clone_size: .

cdr3_aa: CASRATGGRTEAFF
cdr3_nt: TGTGCCAGCAGGGCGACAGGGGGCCGGACTGAAGCTTTCTTT
d_call: TRBD1
j_call: TRBJ1-1
v_call: TRBV5-8
clone_size: .